What follows is one T cell receptor beta chain and its context. What it binds is unknown. Unique molecular identifiers were incorporated during preparation of the TCRbeta library. TCRdb re-analysed the PCR reads in MiXCR, keeping a single row per CDR3 protein. The sample contains approximately 800,000 distinct CDR3 sequences, 15% to 20% of which appear only once. This specimen comes from a study of T-cell reconstitution after alpha-beta-depleted transplantation in children. The CDR3 is 16 amino acids. Germline CDR1 is SEHNR and CDR2 is FQNEAQ (reference sequence). V trimming: 0 bases; J trimming: 4 bases; junction bases outside the gene matches: 7. Broader study findings: Reports say that about two months after transplant, the alpha-beta T cells came out of several hundred graft clones that had expanded. From surviving recipient T cells and thymic progenitors came the high day-60 TCRbeta diversity observed in some patients. One year after transplant, T-cell counts and diversity came mostly from newly produced T cells.

The sequenced sample was PBMCs, mostly from graft donor cells, obtained 360 days after TCRalphabeta/CD19-depleted stem cell transplant. The TCR was taken from a male patient younger than 18 who had a stem cell transplant for acute lymphoblastic leukemia, so the T cells may come from the graft donor. The chain couples TRBV7-9 to TRBJ2-3, with 7 bases fitting TRBD2. CDR3 residues: CASSLAGGVKADTQYF. DNA of the CDR3: TGTGCCAGCAGCTTAGCGGGAGGGGTGAAGGCAGATACGCAGTATTTT.